These T cell receptor beta chains were read from a single sample in a study of T cell changes during pregnancy in multiple sclerosis. Data came from immunoSEQ multiplex PCR; TCRdb stores just in-frame clones and leaves some out. The sample gives about 38,000 clones, about 91% of which show up once; about 12% is in the top ten. Here the sequenced sample was CD8+ T cells from peripheral blood mononuclear cells, taken after pregnancy. These receptor sequences come from a female donor with multiple sclerosis, enrolled in a pregnancy study. The conserved cysteine and the conserved F or W are not part of the CDR3 here. The D gene is left open where the match is weak.

cdr3_aa	j_call	d_call	v_call
ASSGGQGNNEQF	TRBJ2-1	TRBD1	TRBV7-9
ASSLGGRSYEQY	TRBJ2-7	.	TRBV28
ASSEGITGANVLT	TRBJ2-6	.	TRBV6-1
ASSQGLAASYEQY	TRBJ2-7	TRBD2	TRBV9
ASSLLPGQGSDGYT	TRBJ1-2	TRBD1	TRBV4-1
ASSSQGGARLGTYEQY	TRBJ2-7	.	TRBV7-9
ASSSHISGNTIY	TRBJ1-3	.	TRBV28
ASSLVRRGDRDTQY	TRBJ2-3	TRBD2	TRBV7-8
SVRFVGGGSYNEQF	TRBJ2-1	.	TRBV29-1
ASSVAQNYGYT	TRBJ1-2	.	TRBV9
ASSFSGGSYNEQF	TRBJ2-1	.	TRBV28
ASSLSRLTPYNEQF	TRBJ2-1	.	TRBV11-2
ASSLEAVARGSLDTQY	TRBJ2-3	.	TRBV7-6
ASSQAGGSYNEQF	TRBJ2-1	TRBD1	TRBV6-4
ASSLNRGRRDTQY	TRBJ2-3	.	TRBV27
ASFTVKNIQY	TRBJ2-4	.	TRBV2
ASSLGQGAYEQY	TRBJ2-7	TRBD1	TRBV18
ASSQSVFGQGASDYGYT	TRBJ1-2	TRBD1	TRBV23-1
ASSEARGDGSQPQH	TRBJ1-5	.	TRBV2
ASSPWGQPSLSGNTIY	TRBJ1-3	TRBD1	TRBV11-2
ASSSLTGQLRSEAF	TRBJ1-1	.	TRBV27
ASSSGTSGYEQY	TRBJ2-7	TRBD2	TRBV27